The 11 T cell receptor beta chains presented below share a single source sample, sequenced in a study of response to subunit inactivated influenza vaccine. From the RT-PCR reads, TCRdb called clonotypes with MiXCR, one entry per CDR3 protein. The sample lists about 170,000 distinct CDR3 sequences; roughly 12% were seen once. These sequences were also reported in another study, on T cells expressing NK-cell markers. That report adds: TCR beta libraries carry UMIs added by 5'RACE template switching.

The sequencing used CD8+ T cells sorted from PBMCs, collected 11 to 12 days after vaccination. The receptors here all came from a man over 45 who received an inactivated influenza vaccine.

This clonotype came up a few times. This chain joins TRBV7-9 and TRBJ2-2; 7 bases map to TRBD1. Germline lookup yields CDR1 SEHNR and CDR2 FQNEAQ (reference sequence). J lost 4 bases, V lost 0 bases, and 5 bases had no gene match. The CDR3 sequence is 16 residues long. CDR3 nucleotide sequence: TGTGCCAGCAGCTTAGCCCCCGGGACAGCCACCGGGGAGCTGTTTTTT. Translation: CASSLAPGTATGELFF.

This clonotype was picked up many times. The gene calls are TRBV24-1 and TRBJ2-7; a possible D gene is TRBD2 (5 bases). V was trimmed by 3 bases and J by 6 bases, leaving 8 bases between them. CDR3 size: 12 residues. CDR1 is KGHDR and CDR2 is SFDVKD in the germline V gene. In DNA, the CDR3 is TGTGCCACCAGTGATGACTACCGCGAGCAGTACTTC. Encoded protein: CATSDDYREQYF.

This clonotype was seen more than once but under ten times. The chain is built from TRBV20-1 and TRBJ2-7; 9 nucleotides align to TRBD1. V lost 3 bases and J lost 4; bases outside the gene matches: 10. The CDR3 covers 15 residues. Germline V CDR1 and CDR2: DFQATT, SNEGSKA (reference sequence). CDR3 nucleotide sequence: TGCAGTGCTAGGGACCAACAGGGGGCTTTATACGAGCAGTACTTC. Protein sequence: CSARDQQGALYEQYF.

This clonotype showed up many times. The gene calls are TRBV7-6 and TRBJ2-7; D may be TRBD1 or TRBD2 (5 bases each). Trimming removed 5 bases from V and 4 bases from J, with 12 bases in between. Per germline, CDR1 SGHVS and CDR2 FNYEAQ. The CDR3 extends over 13 amino acids. CDR3 in amino acids: CASSRGLTYEQYF. CDR3 DNA: TGTGCCAGCAGCCGGGGCCTTACTTACGAGCAGTACTTC.

This clonotype was counted at least ten times. The chain recombines TRBV4-2 with TRBJ2-3, with D perhaps given as TRBD1 or TRBD2 (5 bases each). This CDR3 is built from 15 residues. Germline CDR1 LGHNA, CDR2 YNFKEQ. Trimming shortened V by 0 bases and J by 1 base, and 8 bases separated the two germline ends. In DNA form, the CDR3 reads TGTGCCAGCAGCCAAGACGGGGACCGCACAGATACGCAGTATTTT. Protein sequence: CASSQDGDRTDTQYF.

The rearrangement joins TRBV9 to TRBJ2-1; tentative D call: TRBD2 (6 bases). Per germline, CDR1 SGDLS and CDR2 YYNGEE. Trimming removed 4 bases from V and 4 bases from J, with 15 bases in between. The CDR3 totals 15 residues. The CDR3 DNA is TGTGCCAGCAGCCCCTCGGGAGACGATTACAATGAGCAGTTCTTC. This sequence encodes CASSPSGDDYNEQFF.

A few counts support this clonotype. The chain uses TRBV2 and TRBJ2-5; D gene ambiguous. The CDR3 has 12 amino acids. Trimming cost V 7 bases and J 4 bases, with 10 bases left between them. CDR1 SNHLY and CDR2 FYNNEI come from the germline V gene. CDR3 in amino acids: CASMPESETQYF. The CDR3 bases are TGTGCCAGCATGCCAGAGTCAGAGACCCAGTACTTC.

The table lists this clonotype with a few counts. V is TRBV11-1 and J is TRBJ2-1; TRBD1 matches 12 bases. The CDR3 runs 18 residues. J gave up 8 bases and V 2 bases, and 13 bases lay outside the gene matches. Germline V CDR1 and CDR2: SGHAT, FQDESV (reference sequence). CDR3 sequence: CASSLPSRDRGRYDEQFF. The DNA for the CDR3 is TGTGCCAGCAGCTTACCCTCGCGGGACAGGGGGCGATATGATGAGCAGTTCTTC.

There are a few counts of this clonotype. This rearrangement joins TRBV4-3 to TRBJ2-7; D might be TRBD1 or TRBD2, each matching 6 bases. The V end lost 1 base, the J end lost 0 bases, and 19 bases lay between the germline ends. Germline V gene sequence: CDR1 LGHNA, CDR2 YSLEER. The CDR3 loop spans 18 amino acids. CDR3 protein: CASSQVGRRDKSSYEQYF. DNA of the CDR3: TGCGCCAGCAGCCAAGTGGGACGGCGGGACAAGAGCTCCTACGAGCAGTACTTC.

The chain employs TRBV18 and TRBJ1-2; 12 bases fit TRBD1. This CDR3 spans 14 amino acids. Germline V gene sequence: CDR1 KGHSH, CDR2 LQKENI. Trimming cost V 3 bases and J 6 bases; bases outside gene matches: 2. CDR3 in amino acids: CASSPGQGADGYTF. CDR3 bases: TGTGCCAGCTCACCGGGACAGGGGGCGGATGGCTACACCTTC.

The chain links TRBV7-9 to TRBJ2-1; 8 positions match TRBD2. Germline lookup yields CDR1 SEHNR and CDR2 FQNEAQ (reference sequence). The length of the CDR3 is 16 residues. V lost 5 bases and J lost 8; bases outside the gene matches: 14. The DNA for the CDR3 is TGTGCCAGCAGCCCCCCGCCGGGGGGGTTTAAGGATGAGCAGTTCTTC. Translation: CASSPPPGGFKDEQFF.